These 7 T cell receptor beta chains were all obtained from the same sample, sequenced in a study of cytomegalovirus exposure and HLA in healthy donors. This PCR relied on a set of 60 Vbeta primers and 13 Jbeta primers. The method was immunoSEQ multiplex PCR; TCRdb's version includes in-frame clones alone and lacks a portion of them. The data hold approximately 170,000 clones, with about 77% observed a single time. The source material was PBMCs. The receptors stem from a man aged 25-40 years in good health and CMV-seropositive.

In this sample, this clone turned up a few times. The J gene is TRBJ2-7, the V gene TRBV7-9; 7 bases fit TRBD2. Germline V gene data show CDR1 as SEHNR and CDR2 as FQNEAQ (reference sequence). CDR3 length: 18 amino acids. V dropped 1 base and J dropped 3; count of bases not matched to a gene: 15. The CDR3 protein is CASSLGGISAGVSYEQYF. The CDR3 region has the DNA TGTGCCAGCAGCTTAGGGGGTATTAGCGCGGGAGTCAGCTACGAGCAGTACTTC.

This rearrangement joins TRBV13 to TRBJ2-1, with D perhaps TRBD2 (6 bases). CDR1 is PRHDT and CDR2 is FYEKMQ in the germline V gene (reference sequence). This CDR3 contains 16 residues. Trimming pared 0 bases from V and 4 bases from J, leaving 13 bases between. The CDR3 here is CASSLGGVGGYNEQFF. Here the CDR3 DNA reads TGTGCCAGCAGCTTAGGCGGGGTGGGGGGTTACAATGAGCAGTTCTTC.

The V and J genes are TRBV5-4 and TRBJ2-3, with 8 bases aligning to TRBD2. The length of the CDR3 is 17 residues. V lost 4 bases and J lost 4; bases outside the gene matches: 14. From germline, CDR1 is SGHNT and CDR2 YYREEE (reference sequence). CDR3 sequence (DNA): TGTGCCAGCAGCGTCGCGGGGGGACTAGGTCTCGCAGATACGCAGTATTTT. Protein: CASSVAGGLGLADTQYF.

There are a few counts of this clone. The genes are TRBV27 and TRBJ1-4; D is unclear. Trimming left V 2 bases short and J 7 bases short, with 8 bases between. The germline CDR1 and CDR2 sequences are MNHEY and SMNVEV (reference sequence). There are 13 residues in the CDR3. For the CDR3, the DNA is TGTGCCAGCAGTTTAAGAGAAAGTGAAAAACTGTTTTTT. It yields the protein CASSLRESEKLFF.

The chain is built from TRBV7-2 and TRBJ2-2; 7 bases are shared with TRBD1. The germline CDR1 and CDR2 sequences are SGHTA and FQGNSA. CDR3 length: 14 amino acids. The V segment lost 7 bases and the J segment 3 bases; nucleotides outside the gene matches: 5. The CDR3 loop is CASTSTGYTGELFF. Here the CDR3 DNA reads TGTGCCAGCACGTCGACAGGGTACACCGGGGAGCTGTTTTTT. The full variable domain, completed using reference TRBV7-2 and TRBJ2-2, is GAGVSQSPSNKVTEKGKDVELRCDPISGHTALYWYRQSLGQGLEFLIYFQGNSAPDKSGLPSDRFSAERTGGSVSTLTIQRTQQEDSAVYLCASTSTGYTGELFFGEGSRLTVL.

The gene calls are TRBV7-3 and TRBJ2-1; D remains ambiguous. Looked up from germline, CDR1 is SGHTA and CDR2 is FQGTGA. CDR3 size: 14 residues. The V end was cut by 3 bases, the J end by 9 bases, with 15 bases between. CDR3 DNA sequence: TGTGCCAGCAGCTTCGAGACAAACGTCGGTGAGCAGTTCTTC. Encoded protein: CASSFETNVGEQFF.

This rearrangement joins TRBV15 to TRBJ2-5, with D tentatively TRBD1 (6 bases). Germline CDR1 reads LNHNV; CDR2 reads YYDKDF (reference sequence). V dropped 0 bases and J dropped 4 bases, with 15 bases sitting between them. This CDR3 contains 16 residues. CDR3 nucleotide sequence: TGTGCCACCAGCAGAGATGGCACAGGGCAGGCAGAGACCCAGTACTTC. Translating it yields CATSRDGTGQAETQYF.